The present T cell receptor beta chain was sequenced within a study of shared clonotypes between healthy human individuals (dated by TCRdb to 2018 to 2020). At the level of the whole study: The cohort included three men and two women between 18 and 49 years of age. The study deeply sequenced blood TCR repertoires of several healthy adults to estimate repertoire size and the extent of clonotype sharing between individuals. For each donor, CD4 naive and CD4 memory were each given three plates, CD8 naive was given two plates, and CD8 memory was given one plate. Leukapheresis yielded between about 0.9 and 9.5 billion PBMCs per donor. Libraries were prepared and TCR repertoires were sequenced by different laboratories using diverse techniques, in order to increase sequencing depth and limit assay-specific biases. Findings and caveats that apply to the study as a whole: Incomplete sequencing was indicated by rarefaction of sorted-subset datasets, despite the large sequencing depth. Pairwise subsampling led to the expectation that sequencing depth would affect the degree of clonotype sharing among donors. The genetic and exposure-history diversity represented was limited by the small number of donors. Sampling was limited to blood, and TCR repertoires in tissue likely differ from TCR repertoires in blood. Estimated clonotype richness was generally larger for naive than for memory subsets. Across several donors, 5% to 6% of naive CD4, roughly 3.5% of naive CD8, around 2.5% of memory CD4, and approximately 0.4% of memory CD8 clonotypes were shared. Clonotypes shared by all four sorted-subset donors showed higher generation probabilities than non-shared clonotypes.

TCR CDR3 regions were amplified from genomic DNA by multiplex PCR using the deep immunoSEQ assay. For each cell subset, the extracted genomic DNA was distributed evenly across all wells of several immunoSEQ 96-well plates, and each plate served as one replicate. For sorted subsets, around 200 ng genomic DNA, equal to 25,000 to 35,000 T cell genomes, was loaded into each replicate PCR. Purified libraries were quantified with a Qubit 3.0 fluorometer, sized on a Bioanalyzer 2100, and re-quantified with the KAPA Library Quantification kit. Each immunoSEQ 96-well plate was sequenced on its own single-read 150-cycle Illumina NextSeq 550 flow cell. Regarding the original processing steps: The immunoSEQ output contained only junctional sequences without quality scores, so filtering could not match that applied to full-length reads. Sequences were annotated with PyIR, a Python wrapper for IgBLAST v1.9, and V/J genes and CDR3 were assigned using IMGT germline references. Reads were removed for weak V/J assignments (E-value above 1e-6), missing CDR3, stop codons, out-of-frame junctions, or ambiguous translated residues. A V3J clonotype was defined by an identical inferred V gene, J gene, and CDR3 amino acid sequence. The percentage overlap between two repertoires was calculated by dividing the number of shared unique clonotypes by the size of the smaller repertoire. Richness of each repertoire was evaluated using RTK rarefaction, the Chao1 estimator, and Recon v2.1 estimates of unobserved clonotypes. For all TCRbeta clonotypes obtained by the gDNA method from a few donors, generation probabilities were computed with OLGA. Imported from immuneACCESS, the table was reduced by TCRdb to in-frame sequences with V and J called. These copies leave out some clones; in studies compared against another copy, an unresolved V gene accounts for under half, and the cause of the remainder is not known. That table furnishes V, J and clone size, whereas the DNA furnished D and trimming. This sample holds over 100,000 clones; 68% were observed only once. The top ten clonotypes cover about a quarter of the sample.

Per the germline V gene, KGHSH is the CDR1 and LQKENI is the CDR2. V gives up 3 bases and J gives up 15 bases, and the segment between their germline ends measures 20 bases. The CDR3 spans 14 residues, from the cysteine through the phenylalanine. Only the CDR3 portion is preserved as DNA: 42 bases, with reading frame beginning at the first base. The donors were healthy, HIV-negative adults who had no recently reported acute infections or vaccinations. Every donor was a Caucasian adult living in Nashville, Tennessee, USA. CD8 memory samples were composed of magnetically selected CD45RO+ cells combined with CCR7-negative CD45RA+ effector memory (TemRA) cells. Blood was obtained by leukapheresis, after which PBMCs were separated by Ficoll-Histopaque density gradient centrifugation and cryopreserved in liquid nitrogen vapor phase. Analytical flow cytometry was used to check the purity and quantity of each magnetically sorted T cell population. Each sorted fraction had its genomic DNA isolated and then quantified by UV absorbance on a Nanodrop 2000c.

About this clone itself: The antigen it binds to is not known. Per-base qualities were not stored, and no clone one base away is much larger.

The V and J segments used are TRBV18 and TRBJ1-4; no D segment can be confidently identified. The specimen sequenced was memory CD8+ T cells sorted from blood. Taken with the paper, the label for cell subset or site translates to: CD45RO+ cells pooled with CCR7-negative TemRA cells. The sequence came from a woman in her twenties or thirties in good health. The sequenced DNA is TGTGCCAGCTCACCCAGCAAAGAGTTCCTGGAGGTGTTTTTT. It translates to CASSPSKEFLEVFF.